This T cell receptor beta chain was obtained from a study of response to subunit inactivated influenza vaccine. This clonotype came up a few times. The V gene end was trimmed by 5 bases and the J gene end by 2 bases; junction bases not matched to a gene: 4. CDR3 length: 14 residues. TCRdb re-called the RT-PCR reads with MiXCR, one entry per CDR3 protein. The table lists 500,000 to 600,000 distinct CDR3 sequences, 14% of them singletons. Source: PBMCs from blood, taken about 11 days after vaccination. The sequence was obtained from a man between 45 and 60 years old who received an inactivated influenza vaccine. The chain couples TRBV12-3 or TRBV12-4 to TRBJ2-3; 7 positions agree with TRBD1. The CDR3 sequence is CASSRDRDTDTQYF. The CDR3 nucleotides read TGTGCCAGCAGTCGGGACAGAGACACAGATACGCAGTATTTT.